The 17 T cell receptor beta chains reported below all come from one sample, sequenced in a study of blood T cell repertoires in COVID-19. TCRdb keeps only in-frame clones here, not all; method: immunoSEQ multiplex PCR. The sample shows 150,000 to 200,000 clones, approximately 86% of them seen only once. The sample consisted of peripheral blood. These receptor sequences come from a woman older than 75 with COVID-19, enrolled during active disease.

This clone was seen once. V and J are TRBV28 and TRBJ1-5, with a weak D call TRBD1 (6 bases). V lost 3 bases to trimming and J lost 9 bases, with 15 bases between them. Germline CDR1 MDHEN, CDR2 SYDVKM. CDR3 size: 14 residues. CDR3 nucleotide sequence: TGTGCCAGCAGTTTTGGGGGCAGCCATGTGCCCCAGCATTTT. Protein sequence: CASSFGGSHVPQHF.

V gene TRBV28 combines with J gene TRBJ1-6, with TRBD1 as a possible D gene (6 bases). The CDR3 runs to 16 residues. Trimming took off 3 bases at V and 5 bases at J, with 14 bases between the two ends. Germline CDR1 and CDR2: MDHEN and SYDVKM. For the CDR3, the DNA is TGTGCCAGCAGTTTGGGGGGGGCGCAAAATAATTCACCCCTCCACTTT. It codes for CASSLGGAQNNSPLHF.

The rearrangement uses TRBV7-3 and TRBJ2-2, with 7 bases aligning to TRBD2. This CDR3 region has 13 residues. V lost 5 bases to trimming and J lost 6 bases; unmatched junction nucleotides: 3. Germline V gene sequence: CDR1 SGHTA, CDR2 FQGTGA. Here the CDR3 DNA reads TGTGCCAGCAGCATGACTAGCCCCGGGGAGCTGTTTTTT. Protein: CASSMTSPGELFF.

This sequence joins TRBV9 and TRBJ2-7; 11 bases agree with TRBD2. V was clipped by 7 bases and J by 2 bases; unmatched bases: 11. The CDR3 runs to 16 residues. Germline loops: CDR1 SGDLS, CDR2 YYNGEE. The CDR3 DNA is TGTGCCAGCGACGAGTCCGGGACTAGCGGTCCCTACGAGCAGTACTTC. It is translated as CASDESGTSGPYEQYF.

The chain carries TRBV9 and TRBJ2-3; D is unresolved. The CDR3 length is 16 residues. The germline gives CDR1 SGDLS, CDR2 YYNGEE. V was pared by 0 bases and J by 2 bases, with 13 bases between. The CDR3 reads CASSVGAETLTDTQYF. In DNA, the CDR3 is TGTGCCAGCAGCGTAGGAGCCGAAACCCTCACAGATACGCAGTATTTT. Together with reference TRBV9 and TRBJ2-3, the CDR3 gives the full variable domain: DSGVTQTPKHLITATGQRVTLRCSPRSGDLSVYWYQQSLDQGLQFLIQYYNGEERAKGNILERFSAQQFPDLHSELNLSSLELGDSALYFCASSVGAETLTDTQYFGPGTRLTVL.

The chain carries TRBV4-1 and TRBJ1-2; D uncertain. V gave up 1 base and J gave up 0 bases, with 12 bases separating them. This CDR3 has 16 residues. CDR1 and CDR2 from the germline V gene are MGHRA and YSYEKL. CDR3 in amino acids: CASSQVAGNPNYGYTF. CDR3 nucleotide sequence: TGCGCCAGCAGCCAAGTTGCGGGGAATCCTAACTATGGCTACACCTTC.

This sequence joins TRBV19 and TRBJ1-6, with 8 bases aligning to TRBD1. The CDR3 runs to 16 residues. V was pared by 2 bases and J by 6 bases, with 6 bases of the junction left unmatched. Germline-derived CDR1 and CDR2 are LNHDA and SQIVND (reference sequence). The CDR3 protein is CASSIFDRGSNSPLHF. CDR3 bases: TGTGCCAGTAGTATATTTGACAGGGGCTCTAATTCACCCCTCCACTTT.

The chain recombines TRBV4-2 with TRBJ2-7; TRBD2 matches at 15 bases. There are 17 residues in the CDR3. The germline V gene encodes CDR1 LGHNA and CDR2 YNFKEQ. After removal of 4 bases from V and 1 base from J, the junction contained 5 bases not matched to a gene. The DNA of the CDR3 is TGTGCCAGCAGCCCGCCGGGACTAGCGGGAGGATCCTACGAGCAGTACTTC. Translated, it gives CASSPPGLAGGSYEQYF.

V gene TRBV19 combines with J gene TRBJ1-3; D gene ambiguous. CDR3 length equals 16 residues. Trimming cost V 3 bases and J 2 bases, with 14 bases left between them. CDR1 is LNHDA and CDR2 is SQIVND in the germline V gene (reference sequence). CDR3 DNA: TGTGCCAGTAGTATCCCGAGGGCGAGGACTGGAAACACCATATATTTT. It codes for CASSIPRARTGNTIYF.

V gene TRBV9 combines with J gene TRBJ1-3; D not certain. CDR3 length equals 15 residues. Trimming removed 0 bases from V and 9 bases from J, with 16 bases in between. Germline loops: CDR1 SGDLS, CDR2 YYNGEE. CDR3 residues: CASSVAPRQGGTIYF. CDR3 nucleotides: TGTGCCAGCAGCGTAGCCCCTCGACAAGGAGGCACCATATATTTT.

The chain couples TRBV3-1 (or the pseudogene TRBV3-2) to TRBJ2-7; D might be TRBD1 (5 bases). The CDR3 covers 15 residues. Germline loops: CDR1 LGHDT, CDR2 YNNKEL (reference sequence). The V gene lost 1 base and the J gene lost 0 bases, with 10 bases spanning the gap. The CDR3 loop reads CASSQGPQVSYEQYF. The CDR3 DNA reads as TGTGCCAGCAGCCAAGGGCCACAGGTCTCCTACGAGCAGTACTTC.

This chain uses TRBV28 with TRBJ2-5; the D is unclear. The CDR3 is 12 amino acids. Germline loops: CDR1 MDHEN, CDR2 SYDVKM. V was shortened by 5 bases and J by 4 bases, with 8 bases between the two germline ends. The CDR3 sequence: CASSLNIETQYF. DNA for the CDR3: TGTGCCAGCAGTCTGAACATAGAGACCCAGTACTTC.

This clone appeared once. This chain joins TRBV25-1 and TRBJ1-2; D ambiguous. V was trimmed by 4 bases and J by 6 bases, leaving 18 bases between them. The V gene's germline CDR1 is MGHDK and CDR2 SYGVNS. The length of the CDR3 is 15 residues. CDR3 nucleotide sequence: TGTGCCAGCAGTGGACTTCGGGATCGCCACGATGGCTACACCTTC. Encoded protein: CASSGLRDRHDGYTF.

This clone was observed once. The chain links TRBV6-5 to TRBJ1-3, with D perhaps TRBD1 (5 bases). Germline CDR1 reads MNHEY; CDR2 reads SVGAGI. This CDR3 contains 15 residues. V was pared by 6 bases and J by 2 bases, with 14 bases between. The CDR3 is CASRPSGRAGNTIYF. In DNA form, the CDR3 reads TGTGCCAGCAGACCTTCCGGCAGGGCTGGAAACACCATATATTTT.

The V call is TRBV12-3 or TRBV12-4, the J call TRBJ1-2, with a possible D match to TRBD1 (6 bases). Trimming cost V 4 bases and J 2 bases, with 8 bases left between them. The CDR3 runs to 13 residues. The CDR3: CASSSDRNYGYTF. CDR3 DNA sequence: TGTGCCAGCAGTTCGGACAGAAACTATGGCTACACCTTC.

The chain carries TRBV7-6 and TRBJ1-2, with TRBD1 matching over 8 bases. V shed 5 bases, J shed 7 bases, and the junction held 12 bases outside the gene matches. The CDR3 extends over 15 amino acids. Germline V gene lookup returns CDR1 SGHVS and CDR2 FNYEAQ. CDR3 bases: TGTGCCAGCAGCCCTCGGACAGGGCTTAGTCTTGGCTACACCTTC. Translation: CASSPRTGLSLGYTF.

The J gene is TRBJ1-3, the V gene TRBV29-1; TRBD1 is a possible D gene (5 bases). Trimming took 4 bases from V and 0 from J, leaving 16 bases between them. Germline CDR1 SQVTM, CDR2 ANQGSEA. The CDR3 consists of 16 residues. CDR3 in DNA: TGCAGCGTTGGGGATGTGGGGCCGAGCTCTGGAAACACCATATATTTT. Translation: CSVGDVGPSSGNTIYF.